A selection of T cell receptor beta chains follows, all from one sample in a study of early T cells in non-severe SARS-CoV-2 infection. TCRdb reanalysed the 5' RACE reads using MiXCR and keeps one entry per CDR3 protein. The sample gives 95,000 to 120,000 distinct CDR3 sequences, around 10% of which show up once; approximately 3.1% is in the top ten. The sample was whole blood. These receptors were taken from an adult who was a healthcare worker with PCR-confirmed SARS-CoV-2 infection or an uninfected control (not recorded which). The CDR3 runs from the conserved cysteine through the conserved F or W. The D gene is left open where the match is weak. Clone size is given for some rows only: seen once, a few or many times, or a class if the clone is expanded.

D gene	clone size	V gene	J gene	CDR3 DNA	CDR3 protein
TRBD1	few	TRBV29-1	TRBJ2-5	TGCAGCGGGAGACAGGGCCAAGAGACCCAGTACTTC	CSGRQGQETQYF
NA	once	TRBV6-2/TRBV6-3	TRBJ1-1	TGTGCCAGCAGCCCGCAGACAGTTGAAGCTTTCTTT	CASSPQTVEAFF
TRBD1	few	TRBV7-8	TRBJ1-5	TGTGCCAGCAGCTACGACAGGGACAAGGGCAATCAGCCCCAGCATTTT	CASSYDRDKGNQPQHF
NA	NA	TRBV5-6	TRBJ1-4	TGTGCCAGCAGCTTGAACCTAAGGACTAATGAAAAACTGTTTTTT	CASSLNLRTNEKLFF
NA	medium-sized	TRBV7-8	TRBJ2-3	TGTGCCAGCAGCCGAACCCCAGATACGCAGTATTTT	CASSRTPDTQYF
NA	many	TRBV19	TRBJ2-3	TGTGCCAGTAGCCGCCTCGAGAGCGCCACAGATACGCAGTATTTT	CASSRLESATDTQYF
NA	NA	TRBV5-1	TRBJ1-5	TGCGCCAGCAGCTTGGAGGGGAATAGCAATCAGCCCCAGCATTTT	CASSLEGNSNQPQHF
NA	NA	TRBV7-8	TRBJ2-1	TGTGCCAGCAGCTCCCGGGCGGCTTCCCCGGGGTCCTACAATGAGCAGTTCTTC	CASSSRAASPGSYNEQFF
NA	few	TRBV28	TRBJ2-5	TGTGCCAGCAGGGCGGCTAAAGAGACCCAGTACTTC	CASRAAKETQYF
TRBD1	NA	TRBV20-1	TRBJ2-1	TGCAGTGCCCCCCGACAGGGAAGGAATGAGCAGTTCTTC	CSAPRQGRNEQFF
NA	many	TRBV11-2	TRBJ2-7	TGTGCCAGCAGTTCCGACAGACGCTACGAGCAGTACTTC	CASSSDRRYEQYF
NA	NA	TRBV7-9	TRBJ2-3	TGTGCCAGCAGCTTAGAGGGCCGGACGGATACGCAGTATTTT	CASSLEGRTDTQYF
NA	few	TRBV11-2	TRBJ1-4	TGTGCCAGCAGCACCGGGGACGAGGTGAAACTGTTTTTT	CASSTGDEVKLFF